This T cell receptor beta chain was identified in a study of blood T cell repertoires in COVID-19. Whole-study context: The samples span acute and convalescent COVID-19 from the United States, Italy and Spain. From T cells, B-cell-depleted T cells, or PBMCs came the material, which was cDNA or gDNA.

Living in roughly 25 US areas, the participants were between about 18 and 90 years of age. Which cohort a participant joined came from the clinical history participants gave. V lost 5 bases, J lost 2 bases, and 12 bases lay in between. The CDR3 has 15 residues. From germline, CDR1 is MDHEN and CDR2 SYDVKM. This clone was seen more than once but under ten times. Generated by immunoSEQ multiplex PCR, the TCRdb table keeps only in-frame clones and is missing some. Among 250,000 to 350,000 clones listed, 75% to 95% were seen once. Specimen: PBMCs or T cells enriched from blood (not recorded which). J is TRBJ2-2 and V is TRBV28; D unclear. The receptor was isolated from a woman younger than 45 who had recovered from COVID-19. CDR3 nucleotide sequence: TGTGCCAGCAGTCCGATGAGGCCTAACACCGGGGAGCTGTTTTTT. Its translation is CASSPMRPNTGELFF.